This TCR beta chain derives from a study of blood T cell repertoires in COVID-19 (dated by TCRdb to between 2020 and 2021). As for the study more broadly: Collaborator samples came from the United States, Italy and Spain and covered acute and convalescent phases of COVID-19. The repertoires were released in a freely available public database meant as a resource for research on the immune response to SARS-CoV-2. The material from the prospective study consisted of cDNA or gDNA derived from T cells, B-cell-depleted T cells, or PBMCs. Where HLA class I and class II types were available, the types were taken from metadata supplied by the sample provider, not from assay-based typing. A de-identified subject ID, COVID-19 status, age in years and sex were almost always included in the sample metadata. The samples were drawn from two sources: the first 160 participants of the ongoing ImmuneRACE study, and over 1,000 subjects contributed by 6 global collaborators. Subjects who had been exposed to COVID-19, were actively infected with it, or had recovered from it provided the deeply sampled blood TCRbeta repertoires that made up the dataset. Overall study results and their limits: The amount of clinical and demographic metadata varied by source and participant and was provided uncurated.

Turning to this clone: The antigen it binds to is not known. Qualities for individual bases were not recorded, and no much larger clone is one base off.

Participants in the prospective study were enrolled through a virtual design, were aged 18 to 89 years, and lived in some 24 United States geographic areas. In the prospective study, participants were assigned to cohorts based on the clinical history participants reported in a screening survey and a study questionnaire. For ImmuneRACE Cohort 3, a participant was defined as recovered based on two consecutive negative NP/OP PCR tests, clearance by a healthcare professional, or resolution of symptoms. In the prospective study, mobile phlebotomists collected whole blood, serum and a nasopharyngeal or oropharyngeal swab from each participant. Additional blood draws and questionnaires over a 2-month period could optionally be provided by prospective study participants. Blood samples from the prospective study were shipped frozen or at room temperature prior to DNA extraction. The CDR3 contains 15 residues, cysteine and phenylalanine counted. Only the CDR3 part of the read is kept: 45 bases, read in frame from the first base. Trimming removed 6 bases from V and 4 bases from J, leaving 16 bases between the germline ends.

TCRbeta CDR3 regions were amplified from genomic DNA using the immunoSEQ Assay, a bias-controlled multiplex PCR. Per the authors' processing: The number of nucleated cells in each sample was estimated from the amplification of reference gene primers within the assay. To quantify the absolute abundance of each unique TCRbeta CDR3 rearrangement, sequence reads were collapsed and filtered. For each sample, productive Simpson clonality was calculated by taking the square root of Simpson's diversity index across productive rearrangements. The source is immuneACCESS, and TCRdb retained only in-frame sequences with V and J called. Part of the clones is not carried over; for the studies checked, unresolved V genes explain less than half of this, and the remainder is unexplained. V, J and clone size derive from that table, while D and trimming were established from the DNA sequence. The table for this sample lists more than 300,000 clones; approximately 90% of them were counted only once. The top ten clones comprise about 1.2% of the sample.

The specimen was PBMCs or T cells enriched from blood (not recorded which). The chain links TRBV23-1 with TRBJ1-5; there is no confident call for the D gene. TRBV23-1 is sorted into the ORF group, with uncertain function. This clonotype originated in a woman in her late teens or twenties who had recovered from COVID-19. The CDR3 loop reads CASRSMLHLNQPQHF. Read as DNA, the sequence is TGCGCCAGCAGATCAATGTTACACCTTAATCAGCCCCAGCATTTT.